These 5 T cell receptor beta chains originate from one sample sequenced in a study of T cells in women clearing cervical HPV infection. The method was immunoSEQ multiplex PCR; TCRdb's version includes in-frame clones alone and lacks a portion of them. Recorded for this sample: tens of thousands of clones. The sequencing input was blood buffy coat. The receptor source for this set is a woman between 18 and 70 years old with a cervical HPV16 infection that either progressed to CIN3+ or cleared (not recorded which).

Worth noting for this clone: The DNA ends 3 residues before the CDR3 does, and the rest of the CDR3 is filled in from the germline J gene. The V gene is TRBV11-3, the J gene TRBJ2-2; the match to TRBD2 covers 8 bases. V was clipped by 5 bases and J by 6 bases; unmatched bases: 5. The CDR3 is 14 residues long. Germline CDR1 and CDR2: SGHNT and YENEEA. The covered CDR3 bases are TGTGCCAGCAGCCCTCGGGGGGGGGCCGGGGAG. Translation gives CASSPRGGAGE. In full, the CDR3 is CASSPRGGAGELFF.

About this clone: From the germline J gene comes the end of the CDR3, since the read stops 3 residues before it. The genes are TRBV11-2 and TRBJ2-1, with 9 bases matching TRBD1. J was trimmed by 5 bases and V by 2 bases; bases with no gene match: 4. Germline V lookup: CDR1 SGHAT, CDR2 FQNNGV. The length of the CDR3 is 15 residues. CDR3 bases read: TGTGCCAGCAGCTTAACGGACAGGGGAAACAATGAG. Translating gives CASSLTDRGNNE. The CDR3 reads in full as CASSLTDRGNNEQFF.

Concerning this clone: The read terminates 3 residues ahead of where the CDR3 ends, so the germline J gene completes it. The chain uses TRBV19 and TRBJ2-4; TRBD1 matches 10 bases. Germline CDR1 LNHDA, CDR2 SQIVND (reference sequence). This CDR3 region has 12 residues. This CDR3 is CASYRDRGGQYF. The sequenced part of the CDR3 DNA is TGTGCCAGTTACCGGGACAGGGGAGGT.

Note on this clone: The CDR3 is cut off 3 residues early in the read; its end comes from the germline J gene. The J gene is TRBJ2-1, the V gene TRBV7-3, with 7 bases identical to TRBD2. The germline V gene encodes CDR1 SGHTA and CDR2 FQGTGA. The CDR3 sequence is 14 residues long. V shed 2 bases and J 6 bases; nucleotides not matched to a gene: 4. The sequenced part of the CDR3 DNA is TGTGCCAGCAGCTTAGGGGGGGGTGGCAATGAG. Translation: CASSLGGGGNE. The entire CDR3 sequence reads CASSLGGGGNEQFF.

A word on this clone: The read ends 3 residues shy of where the CDR3 ends; the end is completed using the germline J gene. The chain links TRBV6-4 to TRBJ2-3, with TRBD2 matching 13 bases. This CDR3 spans 15 amino acids. V was clipped by 5 bases and J by 4 bases; unmatched bases: 3. Germline V gene lookup returns CDR1 MRHNA and CDR2 SNTAGT. Here the CDR3 reads CASSTSGGASDTQYF. The DNA read from the CDR3 is TGTGCCAGCAGTACTAGCGGGGGGGCGTCAGATACG.